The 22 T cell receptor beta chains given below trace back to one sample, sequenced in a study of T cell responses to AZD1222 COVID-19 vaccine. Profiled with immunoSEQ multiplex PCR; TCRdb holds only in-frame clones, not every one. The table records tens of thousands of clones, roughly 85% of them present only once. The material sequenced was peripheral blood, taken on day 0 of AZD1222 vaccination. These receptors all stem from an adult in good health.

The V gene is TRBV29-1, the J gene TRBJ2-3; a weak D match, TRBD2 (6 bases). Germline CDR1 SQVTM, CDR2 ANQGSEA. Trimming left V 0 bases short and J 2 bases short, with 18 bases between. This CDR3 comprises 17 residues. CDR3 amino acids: CSVEDGGTQTYTDTQYF. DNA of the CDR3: TGCAGCGTTGAAGATGGTGGGACTCAAACCTACACAGATACGCAGTATTTT.

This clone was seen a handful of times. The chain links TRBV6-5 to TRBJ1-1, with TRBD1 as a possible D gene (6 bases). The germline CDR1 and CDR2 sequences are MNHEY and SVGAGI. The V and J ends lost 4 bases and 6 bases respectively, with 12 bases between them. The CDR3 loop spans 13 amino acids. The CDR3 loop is CASSFTGLAEAFF. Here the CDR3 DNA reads TGTGCCAGCAGTTTCACAGGGCTCGCTGAAGCTTTCTTT.

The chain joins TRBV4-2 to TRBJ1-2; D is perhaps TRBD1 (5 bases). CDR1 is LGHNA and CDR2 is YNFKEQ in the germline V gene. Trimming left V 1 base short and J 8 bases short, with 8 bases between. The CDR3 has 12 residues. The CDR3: CASSQGRDGYTF. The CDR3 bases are TGTGCCAGCAGCCAAGGCAGGGACGGCTACACCTTC.

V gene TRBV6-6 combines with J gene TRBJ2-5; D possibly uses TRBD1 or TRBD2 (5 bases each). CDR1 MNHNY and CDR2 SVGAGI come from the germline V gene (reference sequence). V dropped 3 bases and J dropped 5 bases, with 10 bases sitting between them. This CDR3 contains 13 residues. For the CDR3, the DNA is TGTGCCAGCAGTTATGGGGGTGGGGAGACCCAGTACTTC. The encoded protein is CASSYGGGETQYF.

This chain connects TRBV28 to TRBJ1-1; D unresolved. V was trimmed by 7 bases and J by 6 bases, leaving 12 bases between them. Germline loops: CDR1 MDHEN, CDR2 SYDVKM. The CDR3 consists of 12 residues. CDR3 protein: CASNRAPSEAFF. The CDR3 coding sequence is TGTGCCAGCAACCGGGCGCCCTCTGAAGCTTTCTTT.

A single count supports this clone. CDR3 nucleotides: TGTGCCAGCAGTCGACAGGCCTCGTCCTTCCAAGAGACCCAGTACTTC. Translated: CASSRQASSFQETQYF. The chain employs TRBV6-6 and TRBJ2-5, with a weak D call TRBD1 (6 bases). This CDR3 has 16 residues. Per germline, CDR1 MNHNY and CDR2 SVGAGI (reference sequence). Trimming removed 5 bases at V and 1 base at J, with 17 bases between.

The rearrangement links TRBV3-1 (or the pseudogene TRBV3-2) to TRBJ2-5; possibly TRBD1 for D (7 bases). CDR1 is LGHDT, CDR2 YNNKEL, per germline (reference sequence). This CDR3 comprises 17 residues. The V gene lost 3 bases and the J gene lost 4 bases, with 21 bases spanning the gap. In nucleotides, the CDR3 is TGTGCCAGCAGCCAGGACCCACGGGGGCCAGGGGGAGAGACCCAGTACTTC. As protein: CASSQDPRGPGGETQYF.

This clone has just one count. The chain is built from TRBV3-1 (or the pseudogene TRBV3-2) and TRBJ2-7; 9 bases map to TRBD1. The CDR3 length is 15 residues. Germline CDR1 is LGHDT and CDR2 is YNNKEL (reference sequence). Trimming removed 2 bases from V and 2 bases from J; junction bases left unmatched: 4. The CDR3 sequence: CASSQTGTGTYEQYF. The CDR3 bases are TGTGCCAGCAGCCAAACCGGGACAGGGACCTACGAGCAGTACTTC.

CDR3 region: CASSEGRGSPLHF. CDR3 DNA sequence: TGTGCCAGCAGTGAGGGTCGTGGGTCACCCCTCCACTTT. The rearrangement uses TRBV6-4 and TRBJ1-6, with D hard to call. Germline-derived CDR1 and CDR2 are MRHNA and SNTAGT. This CDR3 spans 13 amino acids. Trimming removed 3 bases from V and 10 bases from J, with 10 bases in between.

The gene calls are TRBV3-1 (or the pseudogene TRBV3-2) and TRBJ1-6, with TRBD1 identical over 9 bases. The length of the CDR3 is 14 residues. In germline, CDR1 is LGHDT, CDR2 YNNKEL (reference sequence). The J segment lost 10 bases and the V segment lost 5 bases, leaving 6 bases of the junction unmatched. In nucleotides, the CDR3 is TGTGCCAGCAGCTTACGACAGGGGGAATCACCCCTCCACTTT. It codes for CASSLRQGESPLHF.

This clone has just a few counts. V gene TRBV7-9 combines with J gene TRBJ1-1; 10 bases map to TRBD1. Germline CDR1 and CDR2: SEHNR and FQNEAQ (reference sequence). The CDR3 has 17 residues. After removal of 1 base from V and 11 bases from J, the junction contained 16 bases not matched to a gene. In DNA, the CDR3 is TGTGCCAGCAGCTTAGGGACAGGGGGTAAATTTTCACGGGTGGCTTTCTTT. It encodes CASSLGTGGKFSRVAFF.

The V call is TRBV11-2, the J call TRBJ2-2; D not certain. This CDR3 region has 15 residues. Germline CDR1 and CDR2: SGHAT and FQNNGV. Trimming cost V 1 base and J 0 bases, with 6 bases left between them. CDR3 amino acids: CASSLGRTNTGELFF. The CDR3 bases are TGTGCCAGCAGCTTAGGGCGGACGAACACCGGGGAGCTGTTTTTT.

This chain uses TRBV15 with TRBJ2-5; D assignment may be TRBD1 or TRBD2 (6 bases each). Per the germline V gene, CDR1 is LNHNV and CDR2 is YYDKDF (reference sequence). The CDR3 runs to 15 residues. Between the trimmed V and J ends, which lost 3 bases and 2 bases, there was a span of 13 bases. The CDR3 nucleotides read TGTGCCACCAGCAGGTCGGGGGCCGTTCAAGAGACCCAGTACTTC. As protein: CATSRSGAVQETQYF.

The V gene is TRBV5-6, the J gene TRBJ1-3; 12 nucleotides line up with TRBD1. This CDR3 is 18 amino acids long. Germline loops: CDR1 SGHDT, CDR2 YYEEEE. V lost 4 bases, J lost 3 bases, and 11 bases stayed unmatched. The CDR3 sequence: CASSALAGDRGLGNTIYF. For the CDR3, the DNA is TGTGCCAGCAGCGCGCTGGCCGGGGACAGGGGGCTTGGAAACACCATATATTTT.

CDR3 bases: TGTGCCAGCAGCCTCAGGACAGGGAATTCACCCCTCCACTTT. Translating it yields CASSLRTGNSPLHF. V is TRBV6-5 and J is TRBJ1-6; 8 nucleotides agree with TRBD1. The CDR3 sequence is 14 residues long. J was trimmed by 7 bases and V by 6 bases; bases with no gene match: 5. Germline CDR1 MNHEY, CDR2 SVGAGI.

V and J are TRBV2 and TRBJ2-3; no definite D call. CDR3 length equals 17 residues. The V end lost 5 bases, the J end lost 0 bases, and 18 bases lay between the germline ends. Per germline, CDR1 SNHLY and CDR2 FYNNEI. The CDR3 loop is CASSTDPTRSSTDTQYF. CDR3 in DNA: TGTGCCAGCAGTACTGATCCAACACGGTCTAGCACAGATACGCAGTATTTT.

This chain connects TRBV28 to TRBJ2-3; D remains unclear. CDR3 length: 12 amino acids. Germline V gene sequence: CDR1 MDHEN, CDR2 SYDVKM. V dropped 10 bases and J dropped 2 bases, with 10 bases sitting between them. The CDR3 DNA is TGTGCCATAGGTCGGACCACAGATACGCAGTATTTT. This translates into CAIGRTTDTQYF.

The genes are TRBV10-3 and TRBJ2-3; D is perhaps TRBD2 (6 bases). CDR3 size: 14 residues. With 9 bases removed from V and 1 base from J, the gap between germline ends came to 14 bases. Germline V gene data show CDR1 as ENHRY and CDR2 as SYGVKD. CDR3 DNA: TGTGCCATATCAGGGCGGGGTCGCACAGATACGCAGTATTTT. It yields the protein CAISGRGRTDTQYF.

In nucleotides, the CDR3 is TGTGCCAGCAGTGCAGGGTCGATGAACTATGGCTACACCTTC. Translation gives CASSAGSMNYGYTF. The chain couples TRBV2 to TRBJ1-2, with a possible D match to TRBD1 (5 bases). CDR3 length: 14 residues. Germline V CDR1 and CDR2: SNHLY, FYNNEI. Trimming cost V 4 bases and J 2 bases, with 11 bases left between them. Variable domain in full (rest from reference TRBV2 and TRBJ1-2): EPEVTQTPSHQVTQMGQEVILRCVPISNHLYFYWYRQILGQKVEFLVSFYNNEISEKSEIFDDQFSVERPDGSNFTLKIRSTKLEDSAMYFCASSAGSMNYGYTFGSGTRLTVV.

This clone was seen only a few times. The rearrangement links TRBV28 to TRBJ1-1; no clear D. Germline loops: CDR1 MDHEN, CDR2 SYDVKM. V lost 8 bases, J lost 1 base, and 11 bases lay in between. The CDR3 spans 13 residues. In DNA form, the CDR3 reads TGTGCCAGCCGGACGTCTCCGAACACTGAAGCTTTCTTT. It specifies CASRTSPNTEAFF.

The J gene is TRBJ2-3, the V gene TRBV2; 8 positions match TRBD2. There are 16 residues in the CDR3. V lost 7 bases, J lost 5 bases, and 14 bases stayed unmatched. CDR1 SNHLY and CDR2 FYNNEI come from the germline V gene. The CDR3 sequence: CASTWSGTRPGDTQYF. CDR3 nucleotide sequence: TGTGCCAGCACCTGGTCGGGGACTAGGCCTGGAGATACGCAGTATTTT.

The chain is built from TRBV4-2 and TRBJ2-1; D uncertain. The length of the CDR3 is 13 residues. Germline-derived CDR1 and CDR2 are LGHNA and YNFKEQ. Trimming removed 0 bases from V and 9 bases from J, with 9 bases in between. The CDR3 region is CASSQDGRTEQFF. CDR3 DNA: TGTGCCAGCAGCCAAGATGGCCGCACTGAGCAGTTCTTC.